This entry lists 7 T cell receptor beta chains sequenced from one sample in a study of CD8 T cells in Susac syndrome. The RNA input was about 0.5 to 1 ug, and it was reverse transcribed with random hexamers. From the immunoSEQ multiplex PCR reads, TCRdb called clonotypes with MiXCR, one entry per CDR3 protein. The sample lists around 230,000 distinct CDR3 sequences, roughly 96% occurring once. The sample comprised CD4+ T cells from PBMCs. Every receptor here comes from a human donor with multiple sclerosis.

The V call is TRBV5-1, the J call TRBJ1-1, with no clear D. There are 14 residues in the CDR3. Germline CDR1 reads SGHRS; CDR2 reads YFSETQ. V lost 0 bases, J lost 7 bases, and 13 bases lay in between. The CDR3 is CASSLAAVGGEAFF. The CDR3 DNA is TGCGCCAGCAGCTTGGCTGCCGTCGGAGGTGAAGCTTTCTTT.

V usage is TRBV20-1 and J usage is TRBJ1-4, with 8 bases identical to TRBD1. Trimming removed 0 bases from V and 7 bases from J; junction bases left unmatched: 4. This CDR3 region has 14 residues. Germline CDR1 and CDR2: DFQATT and SNEGSKA (reference sequence). Written as DNA, the CDR3 is TGCAGTGCTAGAGACCCGGACAGGGCTGAAAAACTGTTTTTT. It yields the protein CSARDPDRAEKLFF.

The rearrangement uses TRBV27 and TRBJ2-2; TRBD2 matches 10 bases. Germline-derived CDR1 and CDR2 are MNHEY and SMNVEV (reference sequence). This CDR3 is built from 15 residues. V lost 4 bases and J lost 4; bases outside the gene matches: 3. The CDR3 nucleotides read TGTGCCAGCAGTTCCCGGACTAGCGGCACCGGGGAGCTGTTTTTT. Protein: CASSSRTSGTGELFF.

The CDR3 DNA follows: TGCGCCAGCAGCACCGGACTAGCCCCTGGAGATACGCAGTATTTT. Translated: CASSTGLAPGDTQYF. The V gene is TRBV5-1, the J gene TRBJ2-3, with TRBD2 matching 8 bases. V lost 4 bases and J lost 5; bases outside the gene matches: 9. Germline CDR1 is SGHRS and CDR2 is YFSETQ. This CDR3 has 15 amino acids. The full variable domain, in which reference TRBV5-1 and TRBJ2-3 provide the parts outside the CDR3, is KAGVTQTPRYLIKTRGQQVTLSCSPISGHRSVSWYQQTPGQGLQFLFEYFSETQRNKGNFPGRFSGRQFSNSRSEMNVSTLELGDSALYLCASSTGLAPGDTQYFGPGTRLTVL.

This chain joins TRBV30 and TRBJ2-7, with 7 bases matching TRBD2. The CDR3 consists of 19 residues. V was clipped by 2 bases and J by 3 bases; unmatched bases: 22. Germline loops: CDR1 GTSNPN, CDR2 SVGIG (reference sequence). The DNA of the CDR3 is TGTGCCTGGAGTCCCGGCAGGAGCGGGGACTTTGGGGTGTACTACGAGCAGTACTTC. Translated: CAWSPGRSGDFGVYYEQYF.

The chain has TRBV29-1 and TRBJ2-5; D remains unclear. The V gene's germline CDR1 is SQVTM and CDR2 ANQGSEA. The CDR3 is made up of 11 amino acids. The germline V and J ends were trimmed by 2 bases and 5 bases, with 6 bases remaining between them. For the CDR3, the DNA is TGCAGCGTTGAATTGGGGGAGACCCAGTACTTC. It specifies CSVELGETQYF.

The chain carries TRBV10-3 and TRBJ1-1; D is ambiguous. The CDR3 has 12 residues. Trimming stripped 10 bases from V and 1 base from J, with 10 bases between. Per the germline V gene, CDR1 is ENHRY and CDR2 is SYGVKD. The CDR3 sequence is CATGLGNTEAFF. The CDR3 DNA reads TGTGCCACCGGGCTGGGGAACACTGAAGCTTTCTTT.